This is a list of T cell receptor beta chains from one sample in a study of T cells in Graves' hyperthyroidism and ophthalmopathy. TCRdb used MiXCR to reprocess the multiplex PCR reads, holding one entry per CDR3 protein. The top ten clones hold approximately 18% of a sample with fewer than 700,000 distinct CDR3 sequences, under 20% of them seen once. The specimen sequenced was blood. The receptor set was obtained from a woman younger than 35 with Graves' ophthalmopathy. Both conserved end residues are part of each CDR3. The D gene is left open where the match is weak.

d_call,v_call,j_call,cdr3_aa
NA,TRBV10-3,TRBJ2-5,CAISEAQGGETQYF
NA,TRBV2,TRBJ2-7,CASSPGQRVYEQYF
NA,TRBV20-1,TRBJ2-3,CSAPDPRGLTDTQYF
NA,TRBV5-5,TRBJ1-1,CASSLNWNTEAFF
NA,TRBV10-3,TRBJ1-5,CAVAGGASNQPQHF
NA,TRBV11-2,TRBJ1-1,CASSATGDHTEAFF
NA,TRBV11-1,TRBJ2-3,CASSLATEADTQYF
NA,TRBV7-8,TRBJ1-4,CASSRVRGPGEKLFF
TRBD2,TRBV6-5,TRBJ2-2,CASSYQTSGRYSNTGELFF
NA,TRBV4-3,TRBJ2-1,CASSQAGAGGRNEQFF
TRBD1,TRBV28,TRBJ1-1,CASSLAGTGKAFF
TRBD1,TRBV20-1,TRBJ2-2,CSARGTDRVFLHTGELFF
TRBD2,TRBV6-1,TRBJ2-1,CASSTGGWDEQFF
TRBD1,TRBV6-1,TRBJ1-2,CASTLPGGYGYTF
NA,TRBV29-1,TRBJ1-1,CSVQQWGTEAFF
NA,TRBV4-3,TRBJ1-3,CASSQDSGFSGNTIYF
NA,TRBV20-1,TRBJ2-2,CSASGKNTGELFF